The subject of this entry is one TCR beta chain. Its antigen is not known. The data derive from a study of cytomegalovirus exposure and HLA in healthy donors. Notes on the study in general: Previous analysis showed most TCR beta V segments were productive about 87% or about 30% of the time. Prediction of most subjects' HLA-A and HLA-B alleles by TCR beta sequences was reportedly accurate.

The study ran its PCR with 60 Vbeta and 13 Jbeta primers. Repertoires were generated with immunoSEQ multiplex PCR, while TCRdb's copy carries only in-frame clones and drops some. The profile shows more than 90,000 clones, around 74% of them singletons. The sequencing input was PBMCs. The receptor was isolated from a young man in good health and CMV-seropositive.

The CDR3 protein is CASTSPGGTQGSDTQYF. The CDR3 DNA follows: TGTGCCAGCACCTCACCGGGGGGGACGCAGGGCTCGGATACGCAGTATTTT. V gene TRBV28 combines with J gene TRBJ2-3, with 8 bases aligning to TRBD2. J lost 6 bases, V lost 7 bases, and 18 bases had no gene match. Germline V gene data show CDR1 as MDHEN and CDR2 as SYDVKM. The length of the CDR3 is 17 residues. The full variable domain, rest sourced from reference TRBV28 and TRBJ2-3, is DVKVTQSSRYLVKRTGEKVFLECVQDMDHENMFWYRQDPGLGLRLIYFSYDVKMKEKGDIPEGYSVSREKKERFSLILESASTNQTSMYLCASTSPGGTQGSDTQYFGPGTRLTVL.